This T cell receptor (beta chain) is drawn from a study of T-cell memory formation after mild COVID-19. General observations from the study: Clones that shrank (day 15 to 85) were balanced CD4/CD8, whereas later expanders leaned CD4+. Pre-infection memory contained some responding clones, which suggested that cross-reactive memory had joined. CD4+ contracting clones were found mainly in CM and EM, and CD8+ ones in EMRA.

CDR1 is MGHRA and CDR2 is YSYEKL in the germline V gene. With 1 base clipped from V and 3 bases from J, the junction kept 8 bases outside the gene matches. There are 16 residues in the CDR3. Remarks on this clonotype: Its specificity is unknown.

With constant-segment primers, 5'RACE yielded cDNA libraries of TCR alpha and TCR beta that carried sample barcodes and UMIs. TCRdb passed the 5' RACE reads through MiXCR, listing each CDR3 protein once. This sample has fewer than 450,000 distinct CDR3 sequences, with roughly 21% found just once. J is TRBJ1-1 and V is TRBV4-1, with 7 bases identical to TRBD1. The origin of this receptor is an adult woman who had mild COVID-19 (a few samples of this study predate the infection). Cell type and time point are not known. The sequenced material came from PBMCs or a T cell subset sorted from them (not recorded which). For the CDR3, the DNA is TGCGCCAGCAGCCAAGTGTCCGACAGGGAATACACTGAAGCTTTCTTT. Amino acids: CASSQVSDREYTEAFF.